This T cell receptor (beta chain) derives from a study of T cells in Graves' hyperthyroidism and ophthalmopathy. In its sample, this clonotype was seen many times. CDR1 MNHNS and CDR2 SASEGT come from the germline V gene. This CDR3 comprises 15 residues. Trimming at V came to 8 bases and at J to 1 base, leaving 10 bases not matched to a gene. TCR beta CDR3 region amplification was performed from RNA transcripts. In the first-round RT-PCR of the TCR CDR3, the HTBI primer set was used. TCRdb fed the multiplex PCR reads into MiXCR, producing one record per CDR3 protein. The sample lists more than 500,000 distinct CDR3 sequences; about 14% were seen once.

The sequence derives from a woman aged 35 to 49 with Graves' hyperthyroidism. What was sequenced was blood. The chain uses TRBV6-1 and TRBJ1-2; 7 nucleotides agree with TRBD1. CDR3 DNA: TGTGCCAGCCTTCTAGGGACAGCGAATAACTATGGCTACACCTTC. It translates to CASLLGTANNYGYTF.